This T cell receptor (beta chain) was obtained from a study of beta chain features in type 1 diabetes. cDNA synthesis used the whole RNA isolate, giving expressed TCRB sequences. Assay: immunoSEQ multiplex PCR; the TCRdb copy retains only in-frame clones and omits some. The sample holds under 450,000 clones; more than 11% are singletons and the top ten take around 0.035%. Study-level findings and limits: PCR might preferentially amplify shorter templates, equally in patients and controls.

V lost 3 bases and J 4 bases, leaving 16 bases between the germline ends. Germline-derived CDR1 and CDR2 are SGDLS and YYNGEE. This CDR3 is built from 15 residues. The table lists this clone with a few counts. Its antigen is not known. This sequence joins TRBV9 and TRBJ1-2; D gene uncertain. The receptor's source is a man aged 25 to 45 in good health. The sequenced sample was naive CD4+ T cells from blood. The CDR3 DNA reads TGTGCCAGCAGCGCGACCGCAACCACAACCTATGGCTACACCTTC. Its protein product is CASSATATTTYGYTF.